This is a list of T cell receptor beta chains from one sample in a study of T cell responses to AZD1222 COVID-19 vaccine. The table came from immunoSEQ multiplex PCR; TCRdb's copy has only in-frame clones and leaves some out. The sample has over 100,000 clones, 70% to 90% seen once. This specimen consisted of peripheral blood, obtained on day 0 of AZD1222 vaccination. These receptors originate from an adult in good health. Each CDR3 is given with its conserved first and last residue. A D gene is named only where the DNA matches it firmly. Only part of the rows carry a size: once, few, many, or a class if the clone is expanded.

V gene	D gene	J gene	clone size	CDR3 protein	CDR3 DNA
TRBV11-2	.	TRBJ1-2	.	CASSLQGGDGYTF	TGTGCCAGCAGCTTACAGGGTGGCGATGGCTACACCTTC
TRBV9	TRBD1	TRBJ1-2	.	CASSFRPGQGALGNYGYTF	TGTGCCAGCAGCTTTCGACCGGGACAGGGGGCTTTGGGTAACTATGGCTACACCTTC
TRBV6-1	TRBD2	TRBJ2-2	.	CASSEFTSGPNTGELFF	TGTGCCAGCAGTGAATTCACTAGCGGGCCTAACACCGGGGAGCTGTTTTTT
TRBV10-1	.	TRBJ2-5	.	CASSDTGETQYF	TGCGCCAGCAGTGATACGGGCGAGACCCAGTACTTC
TRBV19	.	TRBJ1-1	.	CASSNEMNTEAFF	TGTGCCAGTAGCAATGAAATGAACACTGAAGCTTTCTTT
TRBV29-1	.	TRBJ2-5	.	CSVEKGGETQYF	TGCAGCGTAGAAAAGGGGGGCGAGACCCAGTACTTC
TRBV27	.	TRBJ1-2	few	CASSSSGGLNYGYTF	TGTGCCAGCAGTTCTTCTGGGGGACTTAACTATGGCTACACCTTC
TRBV27	.	TRBJ1-1	.	CASSLWSLTAAVGRTDGTAFF	TGTGCCAGCAGTTTATGGTCTCTAACGGCTGCGGTTGGCAGAACTGATGGCACAGCTTTCTTT
TRBV11-2	.	TRBJ2-5	.	CASSSRGGETQYF	TGTGCCAGCAGCTCACGAGGGGGGGAGACCCAGTACTTC
TRBV28	TRBD1	TRBJ2-5	.	CASSFPPDRPDQETQYF	TGTGCCAGCAGTTTCCCCCCGGACAGGCCCGACCAAGAGACCCAGTACTTC
TRBV5-3	.	TRBJ2-7	.	CARSLVGGRSYEQYF	TGTGCCAGAAGCTTGGTTGGGGGACGCTCCTACGAGCAGTACTTC
TRBV11-3	.	TRBJ2-2	.	CASSLRGSSDHTGELFF	TGTGCCAGCAGCTTACGGGGATCTAGCGATCACACCGGGGAGCTGTTTTTT
TRBV11-3	.	TRBJ1-1	.	CASSLERGEAFF	TGTGCCAGCAGCTTAGAAAGGGGAGAAGCTTTCTTT
TRBV7-6	.	TRBJ2-7	.	CASSRTTTIGYEQYF	TGTGCCAGCAGCCGGACGACTACAATAGGCTACGAGCAGTACTTC
TRBV19	TRBD2	TRBJ2-1	.	CASSIPTSGTYNEQFF	TGTGCCAGTAGTATCCCCACTAGCGGGACTTACAATGAGCAGTTCTTC
TRBV2	.	TRBJ2-3	few	CASRRGRTDTQYF	TGTGCCAGCAGGCGGGGACGCACAGATACGCAGTATTTT
TRBV2	.	TRBJ1-3	.	CASGDGWGNTIYF	TGTGCCAGCGGCGATGGCTGGGGAAACACCATATATTTT
TRBV9	TRBD2	TRBJ2-1	.	CASSDLFGRNNEQFF	TGTGCCAGCAGCGATTTGTTCGGGAGGAACAATGAGCAGTTCTTC
TRBV7-4	TRBD2	TRBJ2-1	once	CAAGASGSWENNEQFF	TGTGCCGCCGGGGCTAGCGGGAGTTGGGAAAACAATGAGCAGTTCTTC
TRBV2	.	TRBJ1-2	.	CASSPGVSSDGYTF	TGTGCCAGCAGTCCAGGCGTCAGCTCGGATGGCTACACCTTC
TRBV11-2	.	TRBJ2-7	.	CASSPFLLSSAGETYEQYF	TGTGCCAGCAGCCCGTTCCTCCTAAGCTCGGCAGGGGAGACCTACGAGCAGTACTTC
TRBV28	.	TRBJ1-2	.	CASSPSGIIYGYTF	TGTGCCAGCAGTCCATCCGGGATAATCTATGGCTACACCTTC
TRBV3-1/TRBV3-2	.	TRBJ1-5	.	CASSQGRVGQPQHF	TGTGCCAGCAGCCAAGGCCGAGTGGGTCAGCCCCAGCATTTT
TRBV9	TRBD2	TRBJ2-1	.	CASGRGSYNEQFF	TGTGCCAGCGGGAGGGGCTCCTACAATGAGCAGTTCTTC
TRBV19	TRBD1	TRBJ1-5	few	CASRTGQDSNQPQHF	TGTGCCAGTAGGACGGGACAGGATAGCAATCAGCCCCAGCATTTT
TRBV4-1	.	TRBJ1-2	.	CASSQDPMGRDNYGYTF	TGCGCCAGCAGCCAAGATCCAATGGGCAGGGATAACTATGGCTACACCTTC
TRBV19	TRBD1	TRBJ1-2	few	CASAPQGVEYGYTF	TGTGCCAGCGCCCCACAGGGGGTTGAGTATGGCTACACCTTC
TRBV28	.	TRBJ1-2	.	CASSSDGRSYTF	TGTGCCAGCAGCTCGGACGGTCGGAGCTACACCTTC
TRBV28	.	TRBJ1-2	.	CASSTGRRGYTF	TGTGCCAGCAGTACAGGGCGAAGGGGCTACACCTTC
TRBV27	.	TRBJ2-3	.	CASSLAGTDTQYF	TGTGCCAGCTCCCTCGCTGGAACAGATACGCAGTATTTT
TRBV5-4	.	TRBJ2-7	.	CASSLGRSSYEQYF	TGTGCCAGCAGCTTAGGTCGGAGTTCTTACGAGCAGTACTTC
TRBV18	.	TRBJ1-6	once	CASSQSDGNSPLHF	TGTGCCAGCTCACAATCGGACGGTAATTCACCCCTCCACTTT
TRBV5-1	.	TRBJ2-3	.	CASSLGGLGTDTQYF	TGCGCCAGCAGCTTAGGCGGGCTCGGCACAGATACGCAGTATTTT